The 14 T cell receptor beta chains below come from one sample, sequenced in a study of T cells in Graves' hyperthyroidism and ophthalmopathy (dated by TCRdb to about 2019). Receptors were amplified or captured by multiplex PCR. Sequenced using an Illumina HiSeq 2000. Amplification of TCR beta CDR3 regions was carried out from RNA transcripts. For the first round of RT-PCR on the TCR CDR3, the HTBI primer set was used together with the Qiagen OneStep RT-PCR kit. Using fastp at Q25 and MiXCR, TCRdb reprocessed the public reads and kept productive beta chains. A single entry per CDR3 protein holds the most common genes and DNA from its merged rows. This sample holds some 760,000 distinct CDR3 sequences; around 15% were observed only once. About a tenth of the sample lies in the top ten. The material sequenced was blood. These TCRs come from a woman under 30 with Graves' hyperthyroidism.

At least ten counts were recorded for this clonotype. The chain combines TRBV20-1 with TRBJ2-2; 7 bases are shared with TRBD1. Germline V gene lookup returns CDR1 DFQATT and CDR2 SNEGSKA (reference sequence). The CDR3 covers 16 residues. V gave up 5 bases and J gave up 2 bases; unmatched junction bases: 11. CDR3 residues: CSAPRPRGFNTGELFF. In nucleotides, the CDR3 is TGCAGTGCTCCCCGGCCCAGGGGGTTCAACACCGGGGAGCTGTTTTTT.

This clonotype was recorded many times. The chain joins TRBV2 to TRBJ1-5; D gene unclear. V shed 4 bases and J shed 2 bases, with 6 bases lying between them. The CDR3 runs 13 residues. CDR1 and CDR2 (germline): SNHLY, FYNNEI. CDR3 region: CASSVNGNQPQHF. The CDR3 nucleotides read TGTGCCAGCAGTGTGAACGGCAATCAGCCCCAGCATTTT.

This clonotype showed up many times. The genes are TRBV6-1 and TRBJ2-2; no definite D call. Germline V gene lookup returns CDR1 MNHNS and CDR2 SASEGT. Trimming left V 10 bases short and J 8 bases short, with 11 bases between. The CDR3 covers 11 residues. CDR3: CATLGPGELFF. The DNA of the CDR3 is TGTGCCACCTTAGGCCCGGGGGAGCTGTTTTTT.

The CDR3 sequence is CASSARGLEQFF. CDR3 nucleotide sequence: TGTGCCAGCAGCGCAAGGGGTTTAGAGCAGTTCTTC. The chain couples TRBV5-4 to TRBJ2-1, with TRBD1 as a possible D gene (5 bases). Germline CDR1 and CDR2: SGHNT and YYREEE (reference sequence). The CDR3 is 12 amino acids. V lost 4 bases and J lost 10, with 12 bases in between.

This clonotype appeared many times. CDR3 amino acids: CSASPPPVITYEQYF. The CDR3 DNA is TGCAGTGCTAGCCCACCGCCGGTAATAACGTACGAGCAGTACTTC. This chain uses TRBV20-1 with TRBJ2-7; D ambiguous. The germline V gene has CDR1 DFQATT and CDR2 SNEGSKA (reference sequence). The CDR3 covers 15 residues. The V gene lost 3 bases and the J gene lost 4 bases, with 19 bases spanning the gap.

This clonotype was observed a few times. This chain uses TRBV28 with TRBJ2-7, with no clear D. V dropped 5 bases and J dropped 0 bases, with 11 bases sitting between them. The V gene's germline CDR1 is MDHEN and CDR2 SYDVKM. CDR3 length: 14 residues. CDR3 nucleotides: TGTGCCAGCAGTATTTCGCGCAGCTCCTACGAGCAGTACTTC. This sequence encodes CASSISRSSYEQYF.

This clonotype occurred a few times. The J gene is TRBJ2-7, the V gene TRBV12-5, with D hard to call. The CDR3 is made up of 15 amino acids. Trimming stripped 0 bases from V and 9 bases from J, with 18 bases between. CDR1 is LGHNT and CDR2 is FRNRAP in the germline V gene. Here the CDR3 reads CASGLVSALVTRQYF. In nucleotides, the CDR3 is TGTGCTAGTGGTTTGGTAAGCGCACTGGTTACGAGGCAGTACTTC.

The table lists this clonotype with many counts. The rearrangement joins TRBV7-2 to TRBJ2-1; 14 bases match TRBD2. The V segment lost 5 bases and the J segment 7 bases; nucleotides outside the gene matches: 7. CDR1 is SGHTA and CDR2 is FQGNSA in the germline V gene. CDR3 length: 16 residues. The DNA of the CDR3 is TGTGCCAGCAGCATCCTCGGGACTAGCGGGAGAAATGAGCAGTTCTTC. This sequence encodes CASSILGTSGRNEQFF. Supplemented by reference TRBV7-2 and TRBJ2-1, the full variable domain reads GAGVSQSPSNKVTEKGKDVELRCDPISGHTALYWYRQSLGQGLEFLIYFQGNSAPDKSGLPSDRFSAERTGGSVSTLTIQRTQQEDSAVYLCASSILGTSGRNEQFFGPGTRLTVL.

This clonotype was observed a few times. This chain connects TRBV15 to TRBJ2-2; the match to TRBD1 covers 7 bases. Germline V gene sequence: CDR1 LNHNV, CDR2 YYDKDF (reference sequence). V was pared by 5 bases and J by 4 bases, with 16 bases of the junction left unmatched. CDR3 length: 18 residues. CDR3 in amino acids: CATSPSPSRQGFTGELFF. The DNA for the CDR3 is TGTGCCACCAGCCCATCCCCATCGCGACAGGGCTTCACCGGGGAGCTGTTTTTT.

This rearrangement joins TRBV12-3 or TRBV12-4 to TRBJ1-2; D gene unclear. Trimming took off 3 bases at V and 2 bases at J, with 10 bases between the two ends. The CDR3 sequence is 14 residues long. CDR3 sequence: CASSLSNGNYGYTF. CDR3 bases: TGTGCCAGCAGTTTGAGTAACGGAAACTATGGCTACACCTTC.

The V call is TRBV19, the J call TRBJ2-3, with D uncertain. Deletions cut 5 bases from V and 6 bases from J, with 15 bases between. This CDR3 region has 14 residues. In germline, CDR1 is LNHDA, CDR2 SQIVND (reference sequence). Written as DNA, the CDR3 is TGTGCCAGTAGTCCGAGTAGCACGAGGGATACGCAGTATTTT. The encoded protein is CASSPSSTRDTQYF.

A note on this clonotype: A read error is possible here, since a much larger clone lies one base away. The gene calls are TRBV20-1 and TRBJ2-1; D gene unclear. Germline-derived CDR1 and CDR2 are DFQATT and SNEGSKA (reference sequence). The CDR3 has 15 amino acids. CDR3 nucleotides: TGCAGTGCGCATAGGACGGGCTCGGGCTACAGTGAGCAGTTCTTC. It yields the protein CSAHRTGSGYSEQFF.

This clonotype has just a few counts. V usage is TRBV19 and J usage is TRBJ1-1; D unresolved. Germline-derived CDR1 and CDR2 are LNHDA and SQIVND (reference sequence). The CDR3 has 16 residues. The V and J ends lost 3 bases and 0 bases respectively, with 14 bases between them. The CDR3 protein is CASSMFRIRMNTEAFF. CDR3 DNA: TGTGCCAGTAGTATGTTTAGGATTCGCATGAACACTGAAGCTTTCTTT.

This clonotype has a handful of counts. The gene calls are TRBV10-2 and TRBJ2-7; tentative D call: TRBD1 (6 bases). V lost 5 bases and J 7 bases, leaving 18 bases between the germline ends. There are 14 residues in the CDR3. Germline V gene sequence: CDR1 WSHSY, CDR2 SAAADI. CDR3 loop: CASSRPQGIREQYF. For the CDR3, the DNA is TGCGCCAGCAGTCGACCACAGGGTATACGGGAGCAGTACTTC.